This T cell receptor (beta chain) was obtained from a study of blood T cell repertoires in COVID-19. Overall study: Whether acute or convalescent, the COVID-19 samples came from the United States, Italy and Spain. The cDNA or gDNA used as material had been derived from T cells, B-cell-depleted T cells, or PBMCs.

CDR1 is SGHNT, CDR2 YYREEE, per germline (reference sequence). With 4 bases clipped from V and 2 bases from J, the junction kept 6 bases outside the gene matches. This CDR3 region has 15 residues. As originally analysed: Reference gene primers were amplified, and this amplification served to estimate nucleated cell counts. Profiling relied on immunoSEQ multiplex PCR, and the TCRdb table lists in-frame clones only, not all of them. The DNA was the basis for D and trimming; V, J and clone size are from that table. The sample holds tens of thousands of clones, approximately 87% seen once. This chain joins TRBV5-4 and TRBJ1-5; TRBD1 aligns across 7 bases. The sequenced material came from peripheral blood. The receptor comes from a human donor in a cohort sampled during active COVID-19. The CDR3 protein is CASSVQGNGNQPQHF. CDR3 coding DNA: TGTGCCAGCAGCGTACAGGGGAATGGCAATCAGCCCCAGCATTTT.